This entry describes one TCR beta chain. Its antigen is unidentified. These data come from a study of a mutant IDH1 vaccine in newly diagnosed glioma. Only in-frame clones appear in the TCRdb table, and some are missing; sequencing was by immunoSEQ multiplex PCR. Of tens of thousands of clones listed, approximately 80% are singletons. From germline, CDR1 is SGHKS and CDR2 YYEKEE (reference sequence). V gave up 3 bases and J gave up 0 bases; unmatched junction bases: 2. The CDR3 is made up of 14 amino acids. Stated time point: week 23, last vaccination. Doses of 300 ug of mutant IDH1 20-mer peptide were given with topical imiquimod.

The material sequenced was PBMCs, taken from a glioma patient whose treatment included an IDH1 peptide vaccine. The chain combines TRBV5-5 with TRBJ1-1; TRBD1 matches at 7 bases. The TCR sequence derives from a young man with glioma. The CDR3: CASSSGQMNTEAFF. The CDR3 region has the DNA TGTGCCAGCAGCTCGGGACAGATGAACACTGAAGCTTTCTTT.